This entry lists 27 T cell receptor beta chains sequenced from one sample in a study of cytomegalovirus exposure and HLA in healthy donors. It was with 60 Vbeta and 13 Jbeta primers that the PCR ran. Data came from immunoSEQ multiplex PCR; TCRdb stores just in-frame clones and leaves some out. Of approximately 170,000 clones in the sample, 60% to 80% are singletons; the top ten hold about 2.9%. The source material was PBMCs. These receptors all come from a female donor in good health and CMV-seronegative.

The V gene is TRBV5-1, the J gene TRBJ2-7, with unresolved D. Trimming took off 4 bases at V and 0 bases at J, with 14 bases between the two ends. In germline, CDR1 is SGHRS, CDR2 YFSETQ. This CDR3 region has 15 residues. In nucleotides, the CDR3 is TGCGCCAGCAGCACCTCCTCCGGGTTCTCCTACGAGCAGTACTTC. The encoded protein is CASSTSSGFSYEQYF.

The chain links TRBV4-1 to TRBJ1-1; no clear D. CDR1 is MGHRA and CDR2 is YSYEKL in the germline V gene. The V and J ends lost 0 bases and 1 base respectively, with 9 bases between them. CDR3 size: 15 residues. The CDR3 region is CASSQDPAGNTEAFF. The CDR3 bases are TGCGCCAGCAGCCAAGATCCAGCAGGGAACACTGAAGCTTTCTTT.

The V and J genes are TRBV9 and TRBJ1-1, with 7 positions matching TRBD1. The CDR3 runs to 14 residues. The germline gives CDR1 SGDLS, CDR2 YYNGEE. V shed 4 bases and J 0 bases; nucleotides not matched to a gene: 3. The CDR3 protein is CASSSRGLNTEAFF. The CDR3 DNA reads TGTGCCAGCAGCTCCAGGGGGTTGAACACTGAAGCTTTCTTT.

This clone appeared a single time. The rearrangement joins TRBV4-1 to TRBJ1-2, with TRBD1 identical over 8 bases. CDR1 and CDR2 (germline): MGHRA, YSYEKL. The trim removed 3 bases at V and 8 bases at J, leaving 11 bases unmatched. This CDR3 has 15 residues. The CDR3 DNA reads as TGCGCCAGCAGCCACCATGGACAGGGAAAGGAAGGCTACACCTTC. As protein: CASSHHGQGKEGYTF.

This CDR3 reads CASSQGHQNHQPQHF. DNA of the CDR3: TGCGCCAGCAGCCAGGGACACCAAAACCATCAGCCCCAGCATTTT. The V call is TRBV4-3, the J call TRBJ1-5; tentatively, D is TRBD1 (6 bases). The V gene's germline CDR1 is LGHNA and CDR2 YSLEER. Trimming cost V 3 bases and J 5 bases, with 14 bases left between them. This CDR3 region has 15 residues.

CDR3 in amino acids: CSEDSTDTQYF. CDR3 DNA sequence: TGCAGTGAGGACTCCACAGATACGCAGTATTTT. The chain is built from TRBV20-1 and TRBJ2-3, with D possibly matching TRBD2 (5 bases). V lost 7 bases and J 2 bases, leaving 7 bases between the germline ends. CDR1 and CDR2 from the germline V gene are DFQATT and SNEGSKA (reference sequence). The CDR3 runs to 11 residues.

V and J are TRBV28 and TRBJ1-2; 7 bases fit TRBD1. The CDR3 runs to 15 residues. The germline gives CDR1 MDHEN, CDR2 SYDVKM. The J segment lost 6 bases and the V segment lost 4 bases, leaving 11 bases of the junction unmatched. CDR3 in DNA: TGTGCCAGCAGTTCAAACAGGGGCGGGGTACATGGCTACACCTTC. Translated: CASSSNRGGVHGYTF.

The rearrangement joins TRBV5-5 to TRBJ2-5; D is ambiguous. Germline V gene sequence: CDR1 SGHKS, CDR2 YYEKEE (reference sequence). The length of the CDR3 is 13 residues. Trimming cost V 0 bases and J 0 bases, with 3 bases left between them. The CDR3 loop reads CASSLGDQETQYF. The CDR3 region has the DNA TGTGCCAGCAGCTTGGGCGACCAAGAGACCCAGTACTTC.

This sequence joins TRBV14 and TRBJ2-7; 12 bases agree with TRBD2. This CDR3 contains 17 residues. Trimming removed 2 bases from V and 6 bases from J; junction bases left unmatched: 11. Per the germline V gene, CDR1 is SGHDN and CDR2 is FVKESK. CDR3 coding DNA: TGTGCCAGCAGCCAATTTATCCTAGCGGGAGGGCCCGGCGAGCAGTACTTC. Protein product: CASSQFILAGGPGEQYF.

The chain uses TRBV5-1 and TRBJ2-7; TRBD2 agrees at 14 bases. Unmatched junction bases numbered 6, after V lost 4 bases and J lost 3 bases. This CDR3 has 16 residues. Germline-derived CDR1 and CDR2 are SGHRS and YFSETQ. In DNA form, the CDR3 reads TGCGCCAGCAGCCCGGGACTAGCGGGAGTGTTCTACGAGCAGTACTTC. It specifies CASSPGLAGVFYEQYF.

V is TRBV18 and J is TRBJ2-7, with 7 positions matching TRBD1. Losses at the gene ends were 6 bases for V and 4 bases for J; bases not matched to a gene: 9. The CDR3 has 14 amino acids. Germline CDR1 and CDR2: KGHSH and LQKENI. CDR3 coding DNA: TGTGCCAGCTCGGGCCGGGACAGCTCGTACGAGCAGTACTTC. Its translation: CASSGRDSSYEQYF.

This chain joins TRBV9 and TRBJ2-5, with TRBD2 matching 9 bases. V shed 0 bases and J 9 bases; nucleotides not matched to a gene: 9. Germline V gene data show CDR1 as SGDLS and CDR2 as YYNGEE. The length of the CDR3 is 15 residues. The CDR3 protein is CASSVAPGGRAPQYF. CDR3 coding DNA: TGTGCCAGCAGCGTAGCTCCGGGCGGGAGGGCCCCCCAGTACTTC.

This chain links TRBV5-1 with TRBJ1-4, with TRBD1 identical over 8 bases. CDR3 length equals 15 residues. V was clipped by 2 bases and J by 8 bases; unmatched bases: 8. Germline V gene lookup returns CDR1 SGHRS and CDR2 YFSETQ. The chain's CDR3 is CASSLTGTGGEKLFF. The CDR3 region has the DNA TGCGCCAGCAGCTTAACAGGGACAGGAGGGGAAAAACTGTTTTTT.

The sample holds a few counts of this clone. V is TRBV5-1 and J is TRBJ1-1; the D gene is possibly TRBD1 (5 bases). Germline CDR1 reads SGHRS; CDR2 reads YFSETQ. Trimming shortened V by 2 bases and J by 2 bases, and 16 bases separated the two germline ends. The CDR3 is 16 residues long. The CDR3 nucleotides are TGCGCCAGCAGCTTATCAAGTCCAGGGCGAAACACTGAAGCTTTCTTT. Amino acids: CASSLSSPGRNTEAFF.

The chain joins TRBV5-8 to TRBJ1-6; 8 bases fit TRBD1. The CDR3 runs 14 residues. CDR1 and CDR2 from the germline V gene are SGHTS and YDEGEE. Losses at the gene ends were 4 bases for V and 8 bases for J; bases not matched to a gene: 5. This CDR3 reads CASSARTGYSPLHF. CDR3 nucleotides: TGTGCCAGCAGCGCCCGGACAGGGTATTCACCCCTCCACTTT.

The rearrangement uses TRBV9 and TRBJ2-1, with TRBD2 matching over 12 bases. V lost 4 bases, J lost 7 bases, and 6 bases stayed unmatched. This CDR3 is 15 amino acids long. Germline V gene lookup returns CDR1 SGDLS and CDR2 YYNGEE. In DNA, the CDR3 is TGTGCCAGCAGCAGCGGGACTAGCGGGTTGAATGAGCAGTTCTTC. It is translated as CASSSGTSGLNEQFF.

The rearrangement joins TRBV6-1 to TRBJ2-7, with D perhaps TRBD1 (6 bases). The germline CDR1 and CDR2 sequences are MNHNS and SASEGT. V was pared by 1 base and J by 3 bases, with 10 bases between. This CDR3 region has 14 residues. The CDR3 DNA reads TGTGCCAGCAGTGAAGTGGCCAGGGGCTACGAGCAGTACTTC. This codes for CASSEVARGYEQYF.

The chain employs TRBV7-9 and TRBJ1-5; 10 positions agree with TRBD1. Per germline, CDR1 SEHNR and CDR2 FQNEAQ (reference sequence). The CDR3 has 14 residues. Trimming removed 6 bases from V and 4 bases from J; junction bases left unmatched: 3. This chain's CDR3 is CASSRDRGNQPQHF. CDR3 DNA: TGTGCCAGCAGTCGGGACAGGGGTAATCAGCCCCAGCATTTT.

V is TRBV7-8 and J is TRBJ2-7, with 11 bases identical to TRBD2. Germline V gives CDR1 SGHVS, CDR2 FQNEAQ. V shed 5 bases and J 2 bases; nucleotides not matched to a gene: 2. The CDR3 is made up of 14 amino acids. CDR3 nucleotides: TGTGCCAGCAGCACACTAGCGGGGGCCTACGAGCAGTACTTC. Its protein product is CASSTLAGAYEQYF.

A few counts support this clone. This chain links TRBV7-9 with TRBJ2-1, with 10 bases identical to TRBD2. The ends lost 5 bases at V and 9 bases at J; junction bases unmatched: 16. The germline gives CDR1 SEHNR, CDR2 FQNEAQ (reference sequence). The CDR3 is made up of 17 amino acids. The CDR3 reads CASSHHSLAGVGGEQFF. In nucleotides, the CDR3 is TGTGCCAGCAGCCACCATAGCCTAGCGGGGGTGGGTGGTGAGCAGTTCTTC.

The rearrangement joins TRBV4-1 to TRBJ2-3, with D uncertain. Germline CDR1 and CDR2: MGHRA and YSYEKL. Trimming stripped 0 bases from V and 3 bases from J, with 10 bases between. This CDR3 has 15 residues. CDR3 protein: CASSQDEVFTDTQYF. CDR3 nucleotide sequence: TGCGCCAGCAGCCAAGACGAGGTTTTTACAGATACGCAGTATTTT.

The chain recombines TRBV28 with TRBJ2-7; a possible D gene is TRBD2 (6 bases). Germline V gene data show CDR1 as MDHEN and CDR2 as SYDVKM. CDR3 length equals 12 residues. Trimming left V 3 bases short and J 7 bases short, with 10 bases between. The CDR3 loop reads CASSFWGGEQYF. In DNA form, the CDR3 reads TGTGCCAGCAGTTTCTGGGGAGGAGAGCAGTACTTC.

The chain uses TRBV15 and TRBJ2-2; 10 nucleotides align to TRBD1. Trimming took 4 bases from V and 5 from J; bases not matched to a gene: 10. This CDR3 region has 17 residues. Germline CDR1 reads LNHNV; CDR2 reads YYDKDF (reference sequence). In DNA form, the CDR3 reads TGTGCCACCAGCACCGGGACAGGGGCTAGGGAGACCGGGGAGCTGTTTTTT. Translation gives CATSTGTGARETGELFF.

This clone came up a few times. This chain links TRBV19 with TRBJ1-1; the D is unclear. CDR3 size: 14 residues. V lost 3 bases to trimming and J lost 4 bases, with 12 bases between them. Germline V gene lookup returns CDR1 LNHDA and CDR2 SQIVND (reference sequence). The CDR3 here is CASSIRGFRTEAFF. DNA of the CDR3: TGTGCCAGTAGTATCAGAGGATTTCGCACTGAAGCTTTCTTT. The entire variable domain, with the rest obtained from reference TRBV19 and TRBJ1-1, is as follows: DGGITQSPKYLFRKEGQNVTLSCEQNLNHDAMYWYRQDPGQGLRLIYYSQIVNDFQKGDIAEGYSVSREKKESFPLTVTSAQKNPTAFYLCASSIRGFRTEAFFGQGTRLTVV.

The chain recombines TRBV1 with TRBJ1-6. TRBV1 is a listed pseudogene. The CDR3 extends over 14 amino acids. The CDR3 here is CTSSHSGSISPLHF. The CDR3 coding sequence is TGCACCAGCAGCCATTCGGGGAGTATTTCACCCCTCCACTTT.

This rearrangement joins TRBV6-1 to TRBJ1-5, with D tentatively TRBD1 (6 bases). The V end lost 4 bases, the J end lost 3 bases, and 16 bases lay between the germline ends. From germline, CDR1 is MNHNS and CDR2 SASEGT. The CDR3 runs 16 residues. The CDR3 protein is CASSGGQEWDNQPQHF. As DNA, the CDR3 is TGTGCCAGCAGTGGGGGACAAGAGTGGGACAATCAGCCCCAGCATTTT.

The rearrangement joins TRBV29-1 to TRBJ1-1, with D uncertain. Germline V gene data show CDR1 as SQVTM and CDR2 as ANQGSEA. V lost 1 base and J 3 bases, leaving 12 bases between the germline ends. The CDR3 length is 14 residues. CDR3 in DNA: TGCAGCGTTGAAGTTCGGGGAGGTGACACTGAAGCTTTCTTT. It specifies CSVEVRGGDTEAFF.